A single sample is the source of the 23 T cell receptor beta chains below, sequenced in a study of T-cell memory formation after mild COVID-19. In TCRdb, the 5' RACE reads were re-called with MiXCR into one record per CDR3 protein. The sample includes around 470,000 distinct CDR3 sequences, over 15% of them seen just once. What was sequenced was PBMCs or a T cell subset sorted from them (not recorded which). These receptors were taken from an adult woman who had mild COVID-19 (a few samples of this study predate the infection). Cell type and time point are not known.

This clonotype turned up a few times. CDR3 sequence (DNA): TGTGCCAGCAGCTTAGTCGGCGGGATGAACACTGAAGCTTTCTTT. Residues: CASSLVGGMNTEAFF. This sequence joins TRBV7-6 and TRBJ1-1; D uncertain. This CDR3 contains 15 residues. Trimming left V 1 base short and J 0 bases short, with 9 bases between. The germline V gene has CDR1 SGHVS and CDR2 FNYEAQ.

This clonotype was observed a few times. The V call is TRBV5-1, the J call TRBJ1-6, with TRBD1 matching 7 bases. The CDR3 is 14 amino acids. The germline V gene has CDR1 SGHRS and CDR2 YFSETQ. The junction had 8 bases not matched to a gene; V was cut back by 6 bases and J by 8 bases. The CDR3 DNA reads TGCGCCAGCACCCTTCGACAGGGCGATTCACCCCTCCACTTT. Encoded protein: CASTLRQGDSPLHF.

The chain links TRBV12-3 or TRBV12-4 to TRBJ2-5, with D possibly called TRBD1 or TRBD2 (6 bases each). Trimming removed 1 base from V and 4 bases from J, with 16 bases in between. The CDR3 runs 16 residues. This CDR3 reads CASSLVEGGGGETQYF. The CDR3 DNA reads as TGTGCCAGCAGTTTAGTGGAGGGGGGAGGAGGAGAGACCCAGTACTTC.

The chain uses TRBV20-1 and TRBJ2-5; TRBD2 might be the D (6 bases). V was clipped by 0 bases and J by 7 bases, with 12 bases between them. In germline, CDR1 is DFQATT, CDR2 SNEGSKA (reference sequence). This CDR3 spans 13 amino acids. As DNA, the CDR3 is TGCAGTGCTAGAGATCTAGCGACCGGGACCCAGTACTTC. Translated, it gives CSARDLATGTQYF.

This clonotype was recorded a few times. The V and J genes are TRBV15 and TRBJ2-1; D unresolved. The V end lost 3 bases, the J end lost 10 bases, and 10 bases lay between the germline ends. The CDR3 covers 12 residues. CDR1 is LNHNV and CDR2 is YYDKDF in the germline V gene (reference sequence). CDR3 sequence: CATSSGGAEQFF. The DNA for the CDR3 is TGTGCCACCAGCAGTGGTGGTGCGGAGCAGTTCTTC.

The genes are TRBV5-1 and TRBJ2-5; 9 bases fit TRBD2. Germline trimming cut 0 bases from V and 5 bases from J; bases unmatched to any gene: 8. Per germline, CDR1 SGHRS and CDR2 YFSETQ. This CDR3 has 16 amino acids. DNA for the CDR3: TGCGCCAGCAGCTTGGCACCTAGCGGGGTCCTGGAGACCCAGTACTTC. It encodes CASSLAPSGVLETQYF.

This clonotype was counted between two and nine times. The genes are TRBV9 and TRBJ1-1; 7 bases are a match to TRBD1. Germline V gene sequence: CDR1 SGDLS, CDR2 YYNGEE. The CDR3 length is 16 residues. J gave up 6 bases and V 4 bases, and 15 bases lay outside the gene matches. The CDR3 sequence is CASSSPETGVWSEAFF. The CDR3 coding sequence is TGTGCCAGCAGCTCCCCAGAAACAGGGGTTTGGTCTGAAGCTTTCTTT. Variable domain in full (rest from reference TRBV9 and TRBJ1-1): DSGVTQTPKHLITATGQRVTLRCSPRSGDLSVYWYQQSLDQGLQFLIQYYNGEERAKGNILERFSAQQFPDLHSELNLSSLELGDSALYFCASSSPETGVWSEAFFGQGTRLTVV.

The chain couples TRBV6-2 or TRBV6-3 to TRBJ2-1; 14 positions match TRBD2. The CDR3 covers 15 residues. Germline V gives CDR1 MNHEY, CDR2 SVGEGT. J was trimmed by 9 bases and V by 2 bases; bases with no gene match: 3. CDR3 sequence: CASSYGLAGGFEQFF. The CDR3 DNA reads TGTGCCAGCAGTTACGGACTAGCGGGAGGCTTTGAGCAGTTCTTC.

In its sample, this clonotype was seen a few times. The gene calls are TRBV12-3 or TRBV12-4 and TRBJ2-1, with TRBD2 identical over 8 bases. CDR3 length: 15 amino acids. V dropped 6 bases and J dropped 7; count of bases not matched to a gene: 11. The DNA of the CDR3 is TGTGCCAGCAGCTCCTCCGTGACTAGCGCTAATGAGCAGTTCTTC. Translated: CASSSSVTSANEQFF.

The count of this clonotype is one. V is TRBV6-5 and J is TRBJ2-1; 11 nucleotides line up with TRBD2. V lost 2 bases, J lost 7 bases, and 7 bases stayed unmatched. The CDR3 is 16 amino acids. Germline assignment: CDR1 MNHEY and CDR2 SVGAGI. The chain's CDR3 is CASSYVAGGPGNEQFF. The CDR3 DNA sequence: TGTGCCAGCAGTTACGTAGCGGGAGGGCCTGGTAATGAGCAGTTCTTC.

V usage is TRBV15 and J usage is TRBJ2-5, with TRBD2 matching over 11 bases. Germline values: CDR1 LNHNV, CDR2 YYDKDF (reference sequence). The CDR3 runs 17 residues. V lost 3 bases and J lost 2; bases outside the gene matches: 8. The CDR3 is CATSSGETSGIQETQYF. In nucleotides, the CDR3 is TGTGCCACCAGCAGTGGGGAGACTAGCGGGATTCAAGAGACCCAGTACTTC.

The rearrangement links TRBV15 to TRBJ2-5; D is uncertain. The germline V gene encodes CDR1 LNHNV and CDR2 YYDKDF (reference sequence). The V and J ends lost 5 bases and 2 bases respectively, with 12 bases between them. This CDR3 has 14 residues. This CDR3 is CATSGWQDQETQYF. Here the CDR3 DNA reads TGTGCCACCAGCGGCTGGCAGGATCAAGAGACCCAGTACTTC.

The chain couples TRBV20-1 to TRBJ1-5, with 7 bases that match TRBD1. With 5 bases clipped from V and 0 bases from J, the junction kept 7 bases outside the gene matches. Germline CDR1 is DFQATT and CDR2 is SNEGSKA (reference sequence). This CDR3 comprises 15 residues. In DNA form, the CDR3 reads TGCAGTGCTTCGGACAGGCGTTATAGCAATCAGCCCCAGCATTTT. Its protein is CSASDRRYSNQPQHF.

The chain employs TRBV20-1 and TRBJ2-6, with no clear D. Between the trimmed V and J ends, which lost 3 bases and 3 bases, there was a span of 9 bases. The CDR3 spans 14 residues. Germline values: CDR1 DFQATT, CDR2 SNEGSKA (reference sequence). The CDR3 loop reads CSASPGYGANVLTF. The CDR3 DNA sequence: TGCAGTGCTAGTCCCGGGTATGGGGCCAACGTCCTGACTTTC.

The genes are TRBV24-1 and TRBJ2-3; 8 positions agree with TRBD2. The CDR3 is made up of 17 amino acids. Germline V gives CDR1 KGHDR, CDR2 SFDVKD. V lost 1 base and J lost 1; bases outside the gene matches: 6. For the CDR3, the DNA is TGTGCCACCAGTGATTTCTCAGCGGGAGCAGGCACAGATACGCAGTATTTT. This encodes CATSDFSAGAGTDTQYF.

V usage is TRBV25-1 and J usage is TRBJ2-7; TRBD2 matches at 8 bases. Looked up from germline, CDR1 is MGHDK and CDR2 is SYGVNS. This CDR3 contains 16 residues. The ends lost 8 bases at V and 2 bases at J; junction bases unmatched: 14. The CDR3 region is CASSRGADTSAYEQYF. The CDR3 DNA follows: TGTGCCAGCTCGCGGGGGGCGGATACCAGCGCCTACGAGCAGTACTTC.

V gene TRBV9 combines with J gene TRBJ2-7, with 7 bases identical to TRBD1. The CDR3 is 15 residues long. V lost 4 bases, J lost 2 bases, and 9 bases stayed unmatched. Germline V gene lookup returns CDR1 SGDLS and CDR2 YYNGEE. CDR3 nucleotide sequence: TGTGCCAGCAGCACAACGGGGACAGCCCCCTACGAGCAGTACTTC. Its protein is CASSTTGTAPYEQYF.

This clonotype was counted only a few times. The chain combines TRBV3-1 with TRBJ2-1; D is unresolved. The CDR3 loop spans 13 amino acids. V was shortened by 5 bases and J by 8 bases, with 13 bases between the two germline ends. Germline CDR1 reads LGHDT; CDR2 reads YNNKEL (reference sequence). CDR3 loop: CASSVRLGYEQFF. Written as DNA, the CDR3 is TGTGCCAGCAGCGTACGTCTCGGTTATGAGCAGTTCTTC.

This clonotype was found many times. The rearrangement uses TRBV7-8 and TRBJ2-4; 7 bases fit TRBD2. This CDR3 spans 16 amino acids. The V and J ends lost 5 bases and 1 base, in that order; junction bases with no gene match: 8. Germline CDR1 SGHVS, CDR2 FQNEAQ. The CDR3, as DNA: TGTGCCAGCAGCCGGGGGTTGCGGGAGGCCAAAAACATTCAGTACTTC. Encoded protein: CASSRGLREAKNIQYF.

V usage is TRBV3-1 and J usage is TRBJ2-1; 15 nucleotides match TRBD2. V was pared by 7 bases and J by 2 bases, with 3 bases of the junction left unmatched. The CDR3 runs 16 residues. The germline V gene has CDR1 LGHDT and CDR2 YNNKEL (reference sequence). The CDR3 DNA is TGTGCCAGCACCGGGACTAGCGGGGGGCCCTACAATGAGCAGTTCTTC. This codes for CASTGTSGGPYNEQFF.

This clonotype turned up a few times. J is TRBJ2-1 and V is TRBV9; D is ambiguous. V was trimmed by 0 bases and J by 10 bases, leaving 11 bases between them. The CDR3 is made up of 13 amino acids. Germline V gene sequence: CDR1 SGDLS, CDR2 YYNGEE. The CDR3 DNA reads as TGTGCCAGCAGCGTAGAGGCCAACTTCGAGCAGTTCTTC. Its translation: CASSVEANFEQFF.

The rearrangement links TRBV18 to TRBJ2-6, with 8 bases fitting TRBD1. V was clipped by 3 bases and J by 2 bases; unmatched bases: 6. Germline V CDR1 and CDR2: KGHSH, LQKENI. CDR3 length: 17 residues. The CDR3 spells CASSPPDRVTGANVLTF. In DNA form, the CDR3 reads TGTGCCAGCTCACCTCCGGACAGGGTTACTGGGGCCAACGTCCTGACTTTC.

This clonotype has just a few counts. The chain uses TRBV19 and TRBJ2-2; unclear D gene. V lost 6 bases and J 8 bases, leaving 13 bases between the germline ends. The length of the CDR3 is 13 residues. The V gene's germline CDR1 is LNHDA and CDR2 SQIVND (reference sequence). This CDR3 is CASSPLKRGELFF. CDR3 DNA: TGTGCCAGTAGCCCCCTGAAGAGAGGGGAGCTGTTTTTT.